This T cell receptor beta chain was documented in a study of T cells in Graves' hyperthyroidism and ophthalmopathy. There are many counts of this clonotype. The TCR beta CDR3 regions underwent amplification using RNA transcripts as the source. HTBI primers were employed in a first-round RT-PCR of the TCR CDR3. Each CDR3 protein is one row after TCRdb ran MiXCR on the multiplex PCR reads. The repertoire holds some 270,000 distinct CDR3 sequences, with around 15% as singletons. The specimen sequenced was blood. This clonotype was obtained from a woman between 40 and 50 years old with Graves' hyperthyroidism.

The CDR3 spells CASSLEHGNSGNTIYF. CDR3 bases: TGCGCCAGCAGCTTGGAACACGGAAACTCTGGAAACACCATATATTTT. The rearrangement links TRBV5-1 to TRBJ1-3, with D uncertain. This CDR3 is built from 16 residues. CDR1 and CDR2 from the germline V gene are SGHRS and YFSETQ. V lost 0 bases, J lost 0 bases, and 10 bases lay in between.